This TCR beta chain was captured in a study of CD8+ T cells in alopecia areata. Study background: A regimen of oral tofacitinib, 5 to 10 mg twice daily, was given to treated patients. The investigators scored severity in treated patients by the percentage of affected scalp area.

Note on this clone: Other nucleotide sequences from this sample produce the same CDR3.

CDR3 length: 11 residues. Germline lookup yields CDR1 SQVTM and CDR2 ANQGSEA. Trimming removed 6 bases at V and 3 bases at J, with 6 bases between. RNA extraction was followed by reverse transcription into cDNA, which acted as the sequencing template. Sequenced by immunoSEQ multiplex PCR; TCRdb stores in-frame clones only, minus some. The repertoire consists of approximately 170,000 clones, with 50% to 60% occurring once and the leading ten covering over 0.55%. The treatment here: oral pan-JAK inhibitor, 5-10 mg twice daily. The study team obtained lesional scalp punch biopsies and peripheral blood from alopecia areata patients. PBMCs provided sorted CD4+ and CD8+ T cells.

This TCR came from a human donor with alopecia areata. The chain carries TRBV29-1 and TRBJ2-1; TRBD1 might be the D (6 bases). The sample in question was CD4+ T cells sorted from blood, obtained at week 4, from a patient treated with tofacitinib. In nucleotides, the CDR3 is TGCAGCGTGGACAGCTACAATGAGCAGTTCTTC. It codes for CSVDSYNEQFF.